These T cell receptor beta chains were read from a single sample in a study of identical twins. TCRdb redid the calling of the 5' RACE reads with MiXCR, one entry per CDR3 protein. The data contain 1.5 million to 2 million distinct CDR3 sequences, about 31% of them singletons. The specimen was cord blood. Receptors were obtained from a newborn girl in good health. The conserved cysteine and the conserved F or W are not part of the CDR3 here. Clone size is shown for a subset of rows, as once, few, many or a class of expanded clone.

few	10	TRBJ2-1	TRBV18	ASSPGTTLQF
many	14	TRBJ1-4	TRBV7-2	ASSLRTGATNEKLF
many	12	TRBJ2-4	TRBV29-1	SVVTGLAKNIQY
NA	14	TRBJ2-3	TRBV6-1	ASSQGLAGGPSTQY
few	12	TRBJ2-5	TRBV2	ASSPMGGGETQY
NA	16	TRBJ2-3	TRBV10-3	AIRRDGTSGGKTDTQY
few	12	TRBJ2-7	TRBV2	ASNGGDYSYEQY
few	14	TRBJ2-7	TRBV28	ASSLWVAGAHYEQY
NA	15	TRBJ2-7	TRBV13	ASSLDISAGGVHEQY
few	13	TRBJ2-3	TRBV7-2	ASSHKPLLTDTQY
NA	11	TRBJ1-5	TRBV6-4	ASNGPGNQPQH
NA	12	TRBJ2-5	TRBV20-1	SARVVGRQETQY
few	13	TRBJ1-4	TRBV18	ASSLSGQGYEKLF
NA	15	TRBJ2-1	TRBV7-9	ASSLVRTSGRSNEQF
NA	12	TRBJ1-2	TRBV29-1	SAEAQGEDYGYT
NA	11	TRBJ2-7	TRBV5-1	ASGESDPYEQY
NA	15	TRBJ2-3	TRBV24-1	ATSDPRGGLVTDTQY
few	12	TRBJ1-5	TRBV12-3/TRBV12-4	ASSWDTRNQPQH
few	14	TRBJ1-1	TRBV6-1	ASRAADRGLGTEAF
few	14	TRBJ2-1	TRBV5-1	ASSPPTSGRLNEQF
NA	12	TRBJ2-7	TRBV29-1	SVTGRRGTNEQY
many	13	TRBJ2-3	TRBV6-6	ASSYGENPTDTQY